This T cell receptor (beta chain) was documented in a study of cytomegalovirus exposure and HLA in healthy donors. Germline assignment: CDR1 SEHNR and CDR2 FQNEAQ (reference sequence). The V and J ends lost 3 bases and 4 bases, in that order; junction bases with no gene match: 5. The CDR3 contains 14 residues. The PCR ran on 60 Vbeta and 13 Jbeta primers. Libraries were prepared by immunoSEQ multiplex PCR; TCRdb keeps only in-frame clonotypes and omits some of them. This table has around 240,000 clones, around 80% appearing once. The sample consisted of PBMCs. This TCR was recovered from a woman aged 40 to 50 in good health and CMV-seropositive. The chain is built from TRBV7-9 and TRBJ1-2; 7 nucleotides match TRBD1. CDR3 sequence reads: CASSLEQGPYGYTF. As DNA, the CDR3 is TGTGCCAGCAGCTTGGAACAGGGGCCCTATGGCTACACCTTC.